The next 15 T cell receptor beta chains were all read from a single sample in a study of blood T cells in healthy people across ages. Then a second PCR, running roughly 7 to 11 cycles, was carried out with a sample-barcoded 5' primer and a J-beta primer mix. A single record per CDR3 protein comes from TCRdb applying MiXCR to the 5' RACE reads. Of about 800,000 distinct CDR3 sequences in the sample, around 25% were seen once. The same sample was also studied in work on T cells of mothers and their children.

The sample consisted of blood. These receptors were collected from a boy between 10 and 17 years old in good health.

This clonotype was found a few times. The chain has TRBV28 and TRBJ2-7; perhaps TRBD1 as D (5 bases). CDR3 length equals 14 residues. Per the germline V gene, CDR1 is MDHEN and CDR2 is SYDVKM. Trimming pared 3 bases from V and 3 bases from J, leaving 12 bases between. This CDR3 is CASSLGPALYEQYF. DNA for the CDR3: TGTGCCAGCAGTTTGGGGCCCGCCCTCTACGAGCAGTACTTC.

V usage is TRBV7-2 and J usage is TRBJ1-4; D may be TRBD1 (5 bases). V was trimmed by 5 bases and J by 4 bases, leaving 14 bases between them. There are 15 residues in the CDR3. Germline assignment: CDR1 SGHTA and CDR2 FQGNSA. CDR3 amino acids: CASSPDSPSNEKLFF. In DNA, the CDR3 is TGTGCCAGCAGCCCAGACAGTCCCAGTAATGAAAAACTGTTTTTT.

In this sample, this clonotype turned up a few times. The genes are TRBV4-2 and TRBJ2-7, with D tentatively TRBD1 (5 bases). Germline V CDR1 and CDR2: LGHNA, YNFKEQ. CDR3 length: 15 amino acids. Trimming took off 7 bases at V and 4 bases at J, with 20 bases between the two ends. Written as DNA, the CDR3 is TGTGCCAGCACCTTGCGCAGGGATGGCCCATACGAGCAGTACTTC. Translating gives CASTLRRDGPYEQYF.

This clonotype has just a few counts. The CDR3 sequence is CASSQARAHEQYF. The DNA of the CDR3 is TGTGCCAGCAGCCAAGCCAGGGCCCACGAGCAGTACTTC. The chain employs TRBV14 and TRBJ2-7; D perhaps matches TRBD1 (5 bases). V lost 1 base to trimming and J lost 5 bases, with 9 bases between them. Germline V gives CDR1 SGHDN, CDR2 FVKESK. The CDR3 consists of 13 residues.

This clonotype was seen a few times. This chain connects TRBV28 to TRBJ2-5, with unresolved D. CDR1 is MDHEN, CDR2 SYDVKM, per germline. The CDR3 covers 13 residues. Trimming removed 6 bases from V and 4 bases from J, with 12 bases in between. The CDR3 reads CASRVTDRETQYF. The CDR3, as DNA: TGTGCCAGCAGGGTAACAGATAGAGAGACCCAGTACTTC.

This clonotype turned up a few times. The V call is TRBV7-6, the J call TRBJ2-3, with D perhaps TRBD1 or TRBD2 (5 bases each). The CDR3 extends over 19 amino acids. Trimming stripped 4 bases from V and 0 bases from J, with 23 bases between. The germline V gene has CDR1 SGHVS and CDR2 FNYEAQ. As DNA, the CDR3 is TGTGCCAGCAGCTCTCACTTAATAACAGGACTCACTAGCACAGATACGCAGTATTTT. It translates to CASSSHLITGLTSTDTQYF.

This clonotype was observed a handful of times. The V call is TRBV9, the J call TRBJ1-2; TRBD1 matches at 7 bases. This CDR3 is built from 13 residues. Germline-derived CDR1 and CDR2 are SGDLS and YYNGEE. Germline trimming cut 7 bases from V and 1 base from J; bases unmatched to any gene: 4. The CDR3 DNA reads TGTGCCAGCTCAGGGGACAGTAACTATGGCTACACCTTC. This codes for CASSGDSNYGYTF.

The CDR3 sequence is CSARPTTGGSEKLFF. The CDR3 DNA reads TGCAGTGCTAGACCTACGACAGGGGGCTCAGAAAAACTGTTTTTT. The rearrangement links TRBV20-1 to TRBJ1-4, with 10 bases that match TRBD1. Germline lookup yields CDR1 DFQATT and CDR2 SNEGSKA (reference sequence). The CDR3 contains 15 residues. Losses at the gene ends were 2 bases for V and 8 bases for J; bases not matched to a gene: 8.

This clonotype has a handful of counts. The genes are TRBV28 and TRBJ2-7; D remains unclear. Trimming took off 9 bases at V and 7 bases at J, with 25 bases between the two ends. The CDR3 is made up of 15 amino acids. Looked up from germline, CDR1 is MDHEN and CDR2 is SYDVKM. CDR3 residues: CASQTTSRNLREQYF. As DNA, the CDR3 is TGTGCCAGTCAAACAACGTCCAGGAACCTACGGGAGCAGTACTTC.

The V call is TRBV7-6, the J call TRBJ2-5; the D is unclear. V lost 8 bases, J lost 5 bases, and 12 bases lay in between. The CDR3 is 12 amino acids. Germline CDR1 and CDR2: SGHVS and FNYEAQ. The CDR3: CASSALRETQYF. CDR3 bases: TGTGCCAGCTCCGCGCTAAGGGAGACCCAGTACTTC.

J is TRBJ2-5 and V is TRBV7-2; 10 bases are a match to TRBD2. Germline CDR1 and CDR2: SGHTA and FQGNSA. With 2 bases clipped from V and 5 bases from J, the junction kept 5 bases outside the gene matches. The CDR3 has 15 residues. The CDR3 spells CASSLLAGVIETQYF. In DNA, the CDR3 is TGTGCCAGCAGCTTACTAGCGGGGGTTATCGAGACCCAGTACTTC. Filled out from reference TRBV7-2 and TRBJ2-5, the complete variable domain reads GAGVSQSPSNKVTEKGKDVELRCDPISGHTALYWYRQSLGQGLEFLIYFQGNSAPDKSGLPSDRFSAERTGGSVSTLTIQRTQQEDSAVYLCASSLLAGVIETQYFGPGTRLLVL.

The V and J genes are TRBV7-4 and TRBJ2-2; D remains ambiguous. The V and J ends lost 6 bases and 0 bases respectively, with 17 bases between them. Germline V gene sequence: CDR1 SGHVT, CDR2 SQSDAQ. The CDR3 is 17 amino acids. As DNA, the CDR3 is TGTGCCAGCAGGATCCCCCCGGGCAGACCGAACACCGGGGAGCTGTTTTTT. Residues: CASRIPPGRPNTGELFF. Using reference TRBV7-4 and TRBJ2-2 for the parts outside the CDR3, the full variable domain is GAGVSQSPRYKVAKRGRDVALRCDSISGHVTLYWYRQTLGQGSEVLTYSQSDAQRDKSGRPSGRFSAERPERSVSTLKIQRTEQGDSAVYLCASRIPPGRPNTGELFFGEGSRLTVL.

The chain links TRBV27 to TRBJ2-7; D is unclear. The V gene's germline CDR1 is MNHEY and CDR2 SMNVEV (reference sequence). The CDR3 loop spans 14 amino acids. Trimming shortened V by 2 bases and J by 3 bases, and 11 bases separated the two germline ends. CDR3 in amino acids: CASSLGGTYYEQYF. CDR3 nucleotides: TGTGCCAGCAGTTTAGGCGGCACCTACTACGAGCAGTACTTC.

This sequence joins TRBV7-8 and TRBJ1-6; D perhaps matches TRBD1 (5 bases). Trimming cost V 4 bases and J 7 bases, with 17 bases left between them. The CDR3 contains 16 residues. CDR1 and CDR2 from the germline V gene are SGHVS and FQNEAQ. CDR3: CASSSIPTVFNSPLHF. The CDR3 region has the DNA TGTGCCAGCAGCTCGATCCCGACAGTTTTCAATTCACCCCTCCACTTT.

The chain uses TRBV29-1 and TRBJ2-6; D perhaps matches TRBD2 (6 bases). The CDR3 loop spans 12 amino acids. CDR1 and CDR2 from the germline V gene are SQVTM and ANQGSEA. The CDR3 DNA sequence: TGCGGAGGGGTGTCGGGGGCCAACGTCCTGACTTTC. Protein: CGGVSGANVLTF. Full variable domain (remainder filled in from reference TRBV29-1 and TRBJ2-6): SAVISQKPSRDICQRGTSLTIQCQVDSQVTMMFWYRQQPGQSLTLIATANQGSEATYESGFVIDKFPISRPNLTFSTLTVSNMSPEDSSIYLCGGVSGANVLTFGAGSRLTVL.